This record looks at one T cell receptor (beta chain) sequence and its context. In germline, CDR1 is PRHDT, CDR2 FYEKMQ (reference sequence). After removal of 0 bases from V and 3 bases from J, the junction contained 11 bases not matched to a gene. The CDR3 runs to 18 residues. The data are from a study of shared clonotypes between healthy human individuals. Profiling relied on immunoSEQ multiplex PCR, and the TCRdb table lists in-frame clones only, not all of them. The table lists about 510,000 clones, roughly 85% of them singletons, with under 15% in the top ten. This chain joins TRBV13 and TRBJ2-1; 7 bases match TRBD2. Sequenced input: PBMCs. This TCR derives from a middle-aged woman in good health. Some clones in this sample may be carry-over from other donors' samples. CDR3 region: CASSLGWEGVGSYNEQFF. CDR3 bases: TGTGCCAGCAGCTTAGGTTGGGAGGGAGTGGGGAGCTACAATGAGCAGTTCTTC.